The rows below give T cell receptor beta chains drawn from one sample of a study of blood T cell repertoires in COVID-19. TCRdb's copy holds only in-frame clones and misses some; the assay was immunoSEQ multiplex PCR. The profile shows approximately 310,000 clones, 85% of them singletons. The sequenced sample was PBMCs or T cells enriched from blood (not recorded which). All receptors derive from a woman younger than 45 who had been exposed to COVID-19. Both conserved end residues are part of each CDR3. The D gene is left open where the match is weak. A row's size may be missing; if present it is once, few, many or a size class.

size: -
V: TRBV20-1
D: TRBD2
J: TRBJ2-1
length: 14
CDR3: CSASSGGSYNEQFF
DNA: TGCAGTGCTAGTAGCGGGGGCTCCTACAATGAGCAGTTCTTC

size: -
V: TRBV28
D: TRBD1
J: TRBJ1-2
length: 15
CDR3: CASSLGDRRHYGYTF
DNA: TGTGCCAGCAGTTTAGGGGACAGGAGGCACTATGGCTACACCTTC

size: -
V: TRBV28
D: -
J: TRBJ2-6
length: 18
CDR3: CASSSQGGRGSGANVLTF
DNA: TGTGCCAGCAGTTCCCAAGGGGGAAGGGGTTCTGGGGCCAACGTCCTGACTTTC

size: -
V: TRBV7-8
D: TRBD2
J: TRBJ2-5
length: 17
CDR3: CASSFRTSNGYIETQYF
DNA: TGTGCCAGCAGCTTCCGGACTAGCAATGGGTACATAGAGACCCAGTACTTC

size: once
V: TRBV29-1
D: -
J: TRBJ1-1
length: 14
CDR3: CSVIVQGKGTEAFF
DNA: TGCAGCGTCATAGTACAGGGAAAGGGCACTGAAGCTTTCTTT

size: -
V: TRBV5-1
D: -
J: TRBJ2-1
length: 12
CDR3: CASSLSSNEQFF
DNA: TGCGCCAGCAGCTTGTCTTCCAATGAGCAGTTCTTC

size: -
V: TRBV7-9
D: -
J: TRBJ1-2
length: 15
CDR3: CASSSWTATSLGYTF
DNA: TGTGCCAGCAGTTCCTGGACAGCTACCTCTCTCGGCTACACCTTC

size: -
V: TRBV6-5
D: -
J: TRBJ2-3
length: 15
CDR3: CASSRSGESTDTQYF
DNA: TGTGCCAGCAGCCGTAGCGGAGAAAGCACAGATACGCAGTATTTT

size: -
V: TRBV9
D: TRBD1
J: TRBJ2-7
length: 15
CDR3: CASSVQGASSYEQYF
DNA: TGTGCCAGCAGCGTACAGGGGGCATCTTCCTACGAGCAGTACTTC

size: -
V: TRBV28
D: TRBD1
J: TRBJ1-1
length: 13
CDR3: CASKGGQATEAFF
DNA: TGTGCCAGCAAAGGGGGACAGGCGACTGAAGCTTTCTTT

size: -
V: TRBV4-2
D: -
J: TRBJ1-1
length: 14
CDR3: CASTPGVGNTEAFF
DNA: TGTGCCAGCACCCCAGGGGTCGGGAACACTGAAGCTTTCTTT

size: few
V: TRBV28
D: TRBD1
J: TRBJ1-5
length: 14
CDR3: CASISTGGGQPQHF
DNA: TGTGCCAGCATCTCTACAGGGGGCGGACAGCCCCAGCATTTT

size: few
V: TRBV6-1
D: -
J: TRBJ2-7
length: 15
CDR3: CASSEVISDSIEQYF
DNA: TGTGCCAGCAGTGAAGTCATTAGCGACTCAATCGAGCAGTACTTC

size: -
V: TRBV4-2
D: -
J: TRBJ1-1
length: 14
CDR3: CASSQVERNTEAFF
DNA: TGTGCCAGCAGCCAAGTAGAAAGGAACACTGAAGCTTTCTTT

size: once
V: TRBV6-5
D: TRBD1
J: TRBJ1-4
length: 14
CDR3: CASSSDRVSLKLFF
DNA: TGTGCCAGCAGTTCGGACAGGGTGTCGTTAAAACTGTTTTTT

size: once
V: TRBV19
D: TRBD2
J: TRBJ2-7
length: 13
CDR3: CASRSSGINEQYF
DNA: TGTGCCAGTAGGTCGAGCGGGATTAACGAGCAGTACTTC

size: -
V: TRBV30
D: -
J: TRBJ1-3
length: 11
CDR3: CAWTVVDTIYF
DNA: TGTGCCTGGACAGTCGTGGACACCATATATTTT

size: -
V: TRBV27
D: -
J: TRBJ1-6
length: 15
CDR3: CASSYGGVSASPLHF
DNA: TGTGCCAGCAGTTACGGGGGGGTTAGCGCTTCACCCCTCCACTTT

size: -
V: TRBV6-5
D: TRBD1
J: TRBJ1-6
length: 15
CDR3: CASSSQGARNSPLHF
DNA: TGTGCCAGCAGTTCCCAGGGGGCGCGGAATTCACCCCTCCACTTT

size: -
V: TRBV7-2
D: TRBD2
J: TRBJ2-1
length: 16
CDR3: CASSPGLVPTHNEQFF
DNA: TGTGCCAGCAGCCCAGGACTAGTCCCTACACACAATGAGCAGTTCTTC

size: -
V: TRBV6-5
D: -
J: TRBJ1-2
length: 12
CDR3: CASSRNRYGYTF
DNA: TGTGCCAGCAGCCGAAACAGATATGGCTACACCTTC

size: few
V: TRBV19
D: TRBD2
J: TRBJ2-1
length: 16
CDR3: CASSPVTSRPYNEQFF
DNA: TGTGCCAGTAGTCCGGTGACTAGCCGCCCATACAATGAGCAGTTCTTC

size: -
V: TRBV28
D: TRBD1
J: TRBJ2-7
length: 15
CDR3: CASSPQTGTVTEQYF
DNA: TGTGCCAGCAGTCCTCAGACAGGGACCGTCACCGAGCAGTACTTC

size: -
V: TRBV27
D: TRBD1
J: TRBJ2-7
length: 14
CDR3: CASSIRGHSYEQYF
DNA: TGTGCCAGCAGCATAAGGGGGCACTCCTACGAGCAGTACTTC

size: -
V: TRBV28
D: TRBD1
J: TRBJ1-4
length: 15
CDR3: CASSRNRGLGEKLFF
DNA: TGTGCCAGCAGTCGCAACAGGGGGCTAGGGGAAAAACTGTTTTTT

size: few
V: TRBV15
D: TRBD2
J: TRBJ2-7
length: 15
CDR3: CATSDGTSGTYEQYF
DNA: TGTGCCACCAGCGACGGGACTAGCGGGACCTACGAGCAGTACTTC

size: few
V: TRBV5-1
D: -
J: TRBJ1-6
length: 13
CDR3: CASSLAGDSPLHF
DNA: TGCGCCAGCAGCTTGGCCGGGGATTCACCCCTCCACTTT

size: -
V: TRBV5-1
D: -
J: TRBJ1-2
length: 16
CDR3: CASSLGNRETNYGYTF
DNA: TGCGCCAGCAGCTTGGGGAACAGGGAAACCAACTATGGCTACACCTTC

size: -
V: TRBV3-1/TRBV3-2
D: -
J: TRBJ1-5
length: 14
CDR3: CASSPYQDNQPQHF
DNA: TGTGCCAGCAGCCCATATCAGGACAATCAGCCCCAGCATTTT

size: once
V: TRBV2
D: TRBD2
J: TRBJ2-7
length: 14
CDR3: CASSPSGLVYEQYF
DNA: TGTGCCAGCAGTCCCTCGGGACTAGTTTACGAGCAGTACTTC